This T cell receptor (beta chain) was captured in a study of cytomegalovirus exposure and HLA in healthy donors. Study-level results: Later analysis suggested links between common viral pathogens and several top significant clusters.

There are 15 residues in the CDR3. Trimming left V 5 bases short and J 0 bases short, with 11 bases between. CDR1 and CDR2 (germline): SNHLY, FYNNEI. With 60 Vbeta and 13 Jbeta primers, the PCR was carried out. The assay was immunoSEQ multiplex PCR, and TCRdb's table has in-frame clones only and misses some. The listing contains about 43,000 clones. Notes on this clone: Its matching antigen is unknown.

This chain links TRBV2 with TRBJ1-5, with D possibly being TRBD1 (5 bases). The material sequenced was PBMCs. The origin of this receptor is a woman under 40 in good health and CMV-seronegative. CDR3 in DNA: TGTGCCAGCAGTTTTGACAGACATAGCAATCAGCCCCAGCATTTT. Translating gives CASSFDRHSNQPQHF.